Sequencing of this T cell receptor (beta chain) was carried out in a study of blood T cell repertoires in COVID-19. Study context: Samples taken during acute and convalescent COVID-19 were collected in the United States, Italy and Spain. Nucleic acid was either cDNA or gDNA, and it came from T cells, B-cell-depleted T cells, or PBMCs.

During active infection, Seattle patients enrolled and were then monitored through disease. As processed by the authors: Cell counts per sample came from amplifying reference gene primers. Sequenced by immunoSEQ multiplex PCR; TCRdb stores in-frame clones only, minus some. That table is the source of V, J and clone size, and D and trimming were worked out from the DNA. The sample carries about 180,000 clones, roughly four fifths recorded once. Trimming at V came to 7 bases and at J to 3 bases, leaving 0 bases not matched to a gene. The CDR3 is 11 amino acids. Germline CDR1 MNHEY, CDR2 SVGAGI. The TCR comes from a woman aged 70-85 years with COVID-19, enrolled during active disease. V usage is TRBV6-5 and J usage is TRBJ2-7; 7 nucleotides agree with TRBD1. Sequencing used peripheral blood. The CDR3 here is CASTGGYEQYF. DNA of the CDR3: TGTGCCAGCACAGGGGGCTACGAGCAGTACTTC.